This entry lists 20 T cell receptor beta chains sequenced from one sample in a study of blood T cell repertoires in COVID-19. Profiled with immunoSEQ multiplex PCR; TCRdb holds only in-frame clones, not every one. The sample includes fewer than 250,000 clones, 80% to 90% of them seen just once. Sequenced: peripheral blood. The receptors come from a man under 40 with acute or convalescent COVID-19.

This clone has just one count. V usage is TRBV6-5 and J usage is TRBJ1-5, with 8 bases fitting TRBD1. The CDR3 totals 14 residues. V was clipped by 7 bases and J by 6 bases; unmatched bases: 8. Looked up from germline, CDR1 is MNHEY and CDR2 is SVGAGI. The chain's CDR3 is CASNTDRGGQPQHF. The CDR3 DNA reads as TGTGCCAGCAACACTGACAGGGGTGGTCAGCCCCAGCATTTT.

The J gene is TRBJ1-5, the V gene TRBV15; D remains ambiguous. Germline V gives CDR1 LNHNV, CDR2 YYDKDF (reference sequence). This CDR3 has 19 amino acids. V lost 0 bases and J lost 3, with 21 bases in between. The CDR3 nucleotides read TGTGCCACCAGCAGAGAACCTGCGGGGAGGTCATTTTTCAATCAGCCCCAGCATTTT. Protein sequence: CATSREPAGRSFFNQPQHF. Drawing the rest from reference TRBV15 and TRBJ1-5, the complete variable domain is DAMVIQNPRYQVTQFGKPVTLSCSQTLNHNVMYWYQQKSSQAPKLLFHYYDKDFNNEADTPDNFQSRRPNTSFCFLDIRSPGLGDTAMYLCATSREPAGRSFFNQPQHFGDGTRLSIL.

DNA for the CDR3: TGCGCCAGCAGCCAGGGGGAAGCGGGGGGCAGGGATACGCAGTATTTT. Encoded protein: CASSQGEAGGRDTQYF. This rearrangement joins TRBV4-1 to TRBJ2-3; 9 positions agree with TRBD2. CDR1 and CDR2 from the germline V gene are MGHRA and YSYEKL. The CDR3 sequence is 16 residues long. The trim removed 3 bases at V and 6 bases at J, leaving 10 bases unmatched.

This chain uses TRBV11-3 with TRBJ2-1; TRBD2 agrees at 13 bases. The length of the CDR3 is 17 residues. Germline values: CDR1 SGHNT, CDR2 YENEEA. With V trimmed by 1 base and J by 10 bases, 10 bases remained unmatched. This chain's CDR3 is CASSLGAGLAGEVEQFF. The CDR3 DNA reads TGTGCCAGCAGCTTAGGCGCCGGACTAGCGGGAGAGGTCGAGCAGTTCTTC.

This clone was seen just once. The chain links TRBV6-2 or TRBV6-3 to TRBJ1-1; 10 bases map to TRBD1. This CDR3 has 13 amino acids. With 2 bases clipped from V and 12 bases from J, the junction kept 6 bases outside the gene matches. Germline assignment: CDR1 MNHEY and CDR2 SVGEGT. The CDR3 DNA reads as TGTGCCAGCAGTTACCCGGACAGGGGGTATACTTTCTTT. Residues: CASSYPDRGYTFF.

The rearrangement links TRBV7-9 to TRBJ2-5; D is unclear. The length of the CDR3 is 12 residues. In germline, CDR1 is SEHNR, CDR2 FQNEAQ (reference sequence). Trimming stripped 4 bases from V and 0 bases from J, with 3 bases between. Written as DNA, the CDR3 is TGTGCCAGCAGCTACTACCAAGAGACCCAGTACTTC. It codes for CASSYYQETQYF.

CDR3 in amino acids: CASSLHGQLKLFF. The CDR3 coding sequence is TGTGCCAGCAGTTTACATGGACAACTAAAACTGTTTTTT. The chain is built from TRBV12-3 or TRBV12-4 and TRBJ1-4, with D perhaps TRBD1 (5 bases). The CDR3 covers 13 residues. V was shortened by 2 bases and J by 10 bases, with 11 bases between the two germline ends.

V gene TRBV15 combines with J gene TRBJ1-1; D remains unclear. The germline gives CDR1 LNHNV, CDR2 YYDKDF (reference sequence). The germline V and J ends were trimmed by 5 bases and 0 bases, with 7 bases remaining between them. The CDR3 runs to 13 residues. Here the CDR3 reads CATSFQMNTEAFF. The CDR3 DNA is TGTGCCACCAGCTTTCAGATGAACACTGAAGCTTTCTTT.

The chain employs TRBV4-1 and TRBJ2-1; 13 bases line up with TRBD2. This CDR3 spans 16 amino acids. Germline-derived CDR1 and CDR2 are MGHRA and YSYEKL. Unmatched junction bases numbered 10, after V lost 5 bases and J lost 9 bases. CDR3 sequence: CASSYRTSGGGREQFF. In DNA form, the CDR3 reads TGCGCCAGCAGCTACCGTACTAGCGGGGGGGGTCGTGAGCAGTTCTTC.

The chain links TRBV5-1 to TRBJ2-3; 7 nucleotides agree with TRBD2. The CDR3 sequence is 15 residues long. Germline V gives CDR1 SGHRS, CDR2 YFSETQ. After removal of 4 bases from V and 4 bases from J, the junction contained 9 bases not matched to a gene. The CDR3 is CASSHQAGWADTQYF. The CDR3 nucleotides read TGCGCCAGCAGCCACCAAGCGGGATGGGCAGATACGCAGTATTTT.

The rearrangement links TRBV28 to TRBJ1-1; D unclear. Germline values: CDR1 MDHEN, CDR2 SYDVKM. The ends were cut back, 7 bases at V and 6 bases at J, with 15 bases in the middle. CDR3 length: 13 amino acids. DNA for the CDR3: TGTGCCAGCACCATTATCGTCGGGGCTGAAGCTTTCTTT. Its translation is CASTIIVGAEAFF. The full variable domain, with the rest looked up from reference TRBV28 and TRBJ1-1, is DVKVTQSSRYLVKRTGEKVFLECVQDMDHENMFWYRQDPGLGLRLIYFSYDVKMKEKGDIPEGYSVSREKKERFSLILESASTNQTSMYLCASTIIVGAEAFFGQGTRLTVV.

The chain joins TRBV10-3 to TRBJ1-3; the D gene is possibly TRBD1 (5 bases). CDR1 is ENHRY, CDR2 SYGVKD, per germline. This CDR3 has 14 residues. Trimming removed 2 bases from V and 5 bases from J, with 10 bases in between. The CDR3 sequence: CAISEVGQRNTIYF. The DNA for the CDR3 is TGTGCCATCAGTGAGGTGGGGCAGAGAAACACCATATATTTT.

The V call is TRBV10-3, the J call TRBJ1-3; 10 bases map to TRBD1. CDR1 and CDR2 from the germline V gene are ENHRY and SYGVKD. CDR3 length: 13 amino acids. The trim removed 11 bases at V and 4 bases at J, leaving 5 bases unmatched. The CDR3 DNA is TGTGCCGTGGGACAGGGGTACGGAAACACCATATATTTT. This translates into CAVGQGYGNTIYF.

The rearrangement links TRBV5-1 to TRBJ2-2; 14 bases map to TRBD2. Germline assignment: CDR1 SGHRS and CDR2 YFSETQ. The CDR3 length is 22 residues. The trim removed 7 bases at V and 5 bases at J, leaving 25 bases unmatched. This chain's CDR3 is CASDKADRAGLAGVRRTGELFF. CDR3 bases: TGCGCCAGCGACAAGGCCGACAGGGCGGGACTAGCGGGAGTTAGGAGAACCGGGGAGCTGTTTTTT.

In its sample, this clone was seen once. One end of the junction does not line up with germline, which may come from a read error. The CDR3 sequence is CSVGIGGVF. CDR3 DNA sequence: TGCAGCGTGGGCATCGGAGGGGTCTTC. The V and J genes are TRBV29-1 and TRBJ1-2, with D possibly TRBD1 on 5 matching bases. This CDR3 spans 9 amino acids. CDR1 is SQVTM, CDR2 ANQGSEA, per germline.

The chain carries TRBV4-1 and TRBJ1-6; TRBD1 matches 7 bases. Germline V gene sequence: CDR1 MGHRA, CDR2 YSYEKL. The CDR3 length is 17 residues. V lost 1 base, J lost 5 bases, and 8 bases stayed unmatched. The CDR3: CASSQAPRQGHNSPLHF. As DNA, the CDR3 is TGCGCCAGCAGCCAAGCTCCGAGACAGGGACATAATTCACCCCTCCACTTT.

The chain recombines TRBV30 with TRBJ1-5; TRBD1 aligns across 9 bases. Per the germline V gene, CDR1 is GTSNPN and CDR2 is SVGIG (reference sequence). This CDR3 is 15 amino acids long. Losses at the gene ends were 2 bases for V and 2 bases for J; bases not matched to a gene: 4. The CDR3 here is CAWSLTGGGNQPQHF. The CDR3 nucleotides are TGTGCCTGGAGTCTAACAGGGGGCGGCAATCAGCCCCAGCATTTT.

The V gene is TRBV27, the J gene TRBJ2-7; tentative D call: TRBD1 (6 bases). V lost 3 bases to trimming and J lost 3 bases, with 12 bases between them. This CDR3 is 14 amino acids long. Germline values: CDR1 MNHEY, CDR2 SMNVEV (reference sequence). The CDR3 DNA reads TGTGCCAGCAGTTTTCAAGGGGACAACTACGAGCAGTACTTC. Amino acid sequence: CASSFQGDNYEQYF.

The chain combines TRBV19 with TRBJ2-4; the match to TRBD2 covers 7 bases. The germline gives CDR1 LNHDA, CDR2 SQIVND (reference sequence). This CDR3 contains 18 residues. Trimming took 0 bases from V and 0 from J; bases not matched to a gene: 8. The CDR3 sequence is CASSIDGPGRPAKNIQYF. For the CDR3, the DNA is TGTGCCAGTAGTATAGACGGCCCCGGGAGGCCAGCCAAAAACATTCAGTACTTC.

This chain uses TRBV28 with TRBJ2-3; D might be TRBD1 (5 bases). Between the trimmed V and J ends, which lost 4 bases and 8 bases, there was a span of 10 bases. The germline V gene encodes CDR1 MDHEN and CDR2 SYDVKM. The CDR3 loop spans 12 amino acids. CDR3 nucleotides: TGTGCCAGCAGTTCAGGGCTTGGTACGCAGTATTTT. Amino acid sequence: CASSSGLGTQYF.